The T cell receptor beta chain described here comes from a study of response to subunit inactivated influenza vaccine. Study-level points and caveats: Authors proposed each seasonal influenza vaccination draws in few new T cells.

From germline, CDR1 is MNHEY and CDR2 SMNVEV (reference sequence). V was pared by 9 bases and J by 0 bases, with 4 bases of the junction left unmatched. The CDR3 contains 14 residues. Points on this clonotype: Its antigen is not identified.

TCRdb ran MiXCR on the RT-PCR reads and lists one entry per CDR3 protein. The table has some 190,000 distinct CDR3 sequences, approximately 14% seen once. The starting material was CD8+ T cells sorted from PBMCs, obtained more than 4 days after vaccination. This sequence joins TRBV27 and TRBJ1-5; 8 nucleotides match TRBD1. This clonotype was sampled from a man aged 45-60 years who received an inactivated influenza vaccine. The CDR3: CASRQGNSNQPQHF. In nucleotides, the CDR3 is TGTGCCAGTAGACAGGGGAATAGCAATCAGCCCCAGCATTTT.